This TCR beta chain was observed in a study of cytomegalovirus exposure and HLA in healthy donors. Across the whole study: When 300 to 500 donors were genotyped, roughly four fifths of them were found to fall in the Caucasian-associated ancestry cluster.

Notes on the study in general: HLA-A and HLA-B allele assignments for most subjects were reportedly predicted accurately using TCR beta sequences. As confirmed in vitro, a few CMV-associated chains were specific for CMV antigens.

While unrecorded immune exposures were likely, the donors were nominally healthy when sampled. About this clone itself: Its matching antigen is unknown. The same CDR3 also results from other DNA sequences found in this sample.

The PCR had 60 Vbeta and 13 Jbeta primers. Method: immunoSEQ multiplex PCR; TCRdb's copy keeps in-frame clones and lacks some. The table lists approximately 170,000 clones, less than 90% of them singletons. Sequencing used PBMCs. The TCR sequence derives from a man aged 50 to 60 in good health and CMV-seropositive.

The CDR3 bases are TGTGCCTGGAGTATTACAGGGGAAACGGGACAGCCCCAGCATTTT. It encodes CAWSITGETGQPQHF. The chain couples TRBV30 to TRBJ1-5, with 7 bases that match TRBD1. The V gene's germline CDR1 is GTSNPN and CDR2 SVGIG (reference sequence). The CDR3 has 15 amino acids. J was trimmed by 7 bases and V by 2 bases; bases with no gene match: 11.